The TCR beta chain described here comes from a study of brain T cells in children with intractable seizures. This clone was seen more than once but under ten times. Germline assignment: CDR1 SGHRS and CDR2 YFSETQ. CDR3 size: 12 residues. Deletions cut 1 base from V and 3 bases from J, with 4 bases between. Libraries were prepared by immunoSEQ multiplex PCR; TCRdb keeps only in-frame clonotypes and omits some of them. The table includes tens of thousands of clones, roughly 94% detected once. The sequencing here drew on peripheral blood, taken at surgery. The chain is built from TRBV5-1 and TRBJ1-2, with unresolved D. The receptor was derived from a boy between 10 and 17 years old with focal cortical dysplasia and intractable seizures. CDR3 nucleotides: TGCGCCAGCAGCTTGTCCCACTATGGCTACACCTTC. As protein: CASSLSHYGYTF. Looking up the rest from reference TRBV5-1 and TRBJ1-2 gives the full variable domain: KAGVTQTPRYLIKTRGQQVTLSCSPISGHRSVSWYQQTPGQGLQFLFEYFSETQRNKGNFPGRFSGRQFSNSRSEMNVSTLELGDSALYLCASSLSHYGYTFGSGTRLTVV.